What follows are 8 T cell receptor beta chains derived from one specimen sequenced in a study of blood T cell repertoires in COVID-19. Generated by immunoSEQ multiplex PCR, the TCRdb table keeps only in-frame clones and is missing some. The sample lists about 120,000 clones; approximately 80% were seen once. Sequences were obtained from peripheral blood. These TCRs come from a human donor in a cohort sampled during active COVID-19.

The rearrangement uses TRBV28 and TRBJ1-2; D is unclear. Trimming stripped 3 bases from V and 2 bases from J, with 10 bases between. This CDR3 is 14 amino acids long. Germline lookup yields CDR1 MDHEN and CDR2 SYDVKM. DNA for the CDR3: TGTGCCAGCAGTTTTCTCGGGGAAAACTATGGCTACACCTTC. Residues: CASSFLGENYGYTF.

A few counts support this clone. The rearrangement joins TRBV4-1 to TRBJ1-1; TRBD1 is a possible D gene (6 bases). Germline V lookup: CDR1 MGHRA, CDR2 YSYEKL. The CDR3 sequence is 15 residues long. The germline V and J ends were trimmed by 0 bases and 5 bases, with 13 bases remaining between them. CDR3 residues: CASSQEPRGGTEAFF. The DNA of the CDR3 is TGCGCCAGCAGCCAAGAACCCAGGGGAGGGACTGAAGCTTTCTTT.

J is TRBJ1-5 and V is TRBV10-1; D possibly corresponds to TRBD1 (5 bases). The CDR3 is 13 amino acids. Germline CDR1 is WNHNN and CDR2 is SYGVQD (reference sequence). The V gene lost 4 bases and the J gene lost 6 bases, with 10 bases spanning the gap. As DNA, the CDR3 is TGCGCCAGCAGTGCGGGGGTAGGTCAGCCCCAGCATTTT. This gives the protein CASSAGVGQPQHF.

This clone appeared once. The chain links TRBV27 to TRBJ1-1; a possible D gene is TRBD1 (5 bases). The CDR3 runs 13 residues. CDR1 is MNHEY and CDR2 is SMNVEV in the germline V gene (reference sequence). V was clipped by 7 bases and J by 2 bases, with 11 bases between them. The CDR3 nucleotides read TGTGCCAGCATCGTAACAGGTAACACTGAAGCTTTCTTT. Residues: CASIVTGNTEAFF.

This rearrangement joins TRBV19 to TRBJ1-1; D is possibly TRBD1 (6 bases). The ends were cut back, 5 bases at V and 3 bases at J, with 7 bases in the middle. Germline lookup yields CDR1 LNHDA and CDR2 SQIVND (reference sequence). The CDR3 runs to 12 residues. The CDR3 bases are TGTGCCAGTAGTCCAGGGGACACTGAAGCTTTCTTT. Amino acid sequence: CASSPGDTEAFF.

The chain recombines TRBV16 with TRBJ2-7; TRBD1 matches at 8 bases. After removal of 0 bases from V and 1 base from J, the junction contained 2 bases not matched to a gene. Germline V gene lookup returns CDR1 KGHSY and CDR2 FQNENV. This CDR3 is built from 15 residues. The CDR3 region is CASSQSWTGSYEQYF. The CDR3 region has the DNA TGTGCCAGCAGCCAATCCTGGACAGGGTCCTACGAGCAGTACTTC.

CDR3 sequence: CASSTRQGANTEAFF. The CDR3 DNA is TGTGCCAGCAGCACCAGACAGGGGGCGAACACTGAAGCTTTCTTT. The V gene is TRBV7-9, the J gene TRBJ1-1; 10 nucleotides agree with TRBD1. Germline values: CDR1 SEHNR, CDR2 FQNEAQ (reference sequence). This CDR3 is 15 amino acids long. V lost 5 bases, J lost 1 base, and 4 bases stayed unmatched.

The table lists this clone with a few counts. The rearrangement joins TRBV9 to TRBJ1-1, with D possibly TRBD1 on 5 matching bases. Trimming left V 1 base short and J 7 bases short, with 11 bases between. CDR3 length: 13 residues. The germline CDR1 and CDR2 sequences are SGDLS and YYNGEE. CDR3 sequence: CASSVLTGIEAFF. Here the CDR3 DNA reads TGTGCCAGCAGCGTATTAACAGGCATTGAAGCTTTCTTT.